This TCR beta chain derives from a study of cytomegalovirus exposure and HLA in healthy donors. Study-level information: From HLA-typed donors, an early data release held about 92 million unique TCRs. General observations from the study: Rarity marked most TCR sequences, yet some public TCRs occurred in many donors. A prior analysis recorded that most TCR beta V segments were productive about 87% or about 30% of the time.

The PCR ran on 60 Vbeta and 13 Jbeta primers. TCRdb's copy holds only in-frame clones and misses some; the assay was immunoSEQ multiplex PCR. The sample lists roughly 170,000 clones, roughly 70% occurring once. In this sample, this clone turned up once. What it recognizes is unknown. Healthy bone marrow donors made up the donors. There are 17 residues in the CDR3. Germline V gene lookup returns CDR1 SGHKS and CDR2 YYEKEE (reference sequence). The V gene end was trimmed by 4 bases and the J gene end by 5 bases; junction bases not matched to a gene: 14. This clonotype was sampled from a girl aged 5-17 years in good health and CMV-seronegative. The sequencing sample was made of PBMCs. V is TRBV5-5 and J is TRBJ2-2; the match to TRBD1 covers 7 bases. CDR3 in DNA: TGTGCCAGCAGCAGTGTATCAGGGACAGTATTTACCGGGGAGCTGTTTTTT. Its protein product is CASSSVSGTVFTGELFF.